This T cell receptor beta chain was profiled in a study of T cell repertoires and HLA-DP antigens (dated by TCRdb to the late 2010s). As for the study more broadly: The study used an in vitro model of CD4+ T cell alloreactivity in which transduced HeLa cells presented allogeneic HLA-DP. Compared with self, one alloantigen differed at one amino acid in the peptide-binding groove and the other differed at some 11, modelling structurally similar versus dissimilar alloantigens. Of the three donors, two were male and one was female, and their ages ranged from the 18-to-29 age band up to the 60-to-69 age band. Average DNA input was roughly 220 ng for sorted CD137+CD4+ samples, compared with about 1,100 ng for pre-culture CD4+ samples. What the research found in general, with its limitations: Average cumulative frequency of clones undetected before culture was about 36% against one allele and 50% to 55% against the other. Clonality of sorted CD137+ cells was similar against both alloantigens (around 0.37) and much higher than in pre-culture samples (approximately 0.039). The study was limited by having just a few donors, by relying on a non-physiological HeLa antigen-presenting system, and by using total CD4+ cells as responders. The naive and memory CD4+ repertoires were not analysed as separate populations.

TCRB CDR3 regions were amplified with the immunoSEQ multiplex PCR using forward primers for 54 TRBV segments and reverse primers for 13 TRBJ segments. For pre-culture CD4+ samples, sequencing was done at deep resolution with a target of 200,000 to 250,000 T cell genomes. Sequencing of amplicons was performed on an Illumina HiSeq System, and 87 bp reads covering the CDR3 were generated. Per the original workflow: Reads were corrected for PCR and sequencing errors, and CDR3 regions were defined by alignment to IMGT reference sequences. Synthetic template pools were used to estimate counts of templates and unique rearrangements. Clonality was computed as 1 minus Pielou's evenness. The Daley-Smith estimator was used to estimate richness. Morisita's index was used to measure repertoire overlap. Clones present in cultured samples but not detected in the pre-culture repertoire of the same donor were defined as low-abundance clones. Sourced from immuneACCESS, this table was stored by TCRdb with only in-frame sequences that have V and J called. A share of the clones is absent; for the studies checked, an unresolved V gene accounts for under half, and the remainder has no known explanation. For V, J and clone size, that table is used; D and trimming come from the DNA. A total of around 100,000 clones appear in this sample, around 93% of them only once. The ten largest clonotypes hold 0.25% to 0.3% of the sample.

A note on this clone: What antigen it recognizes has not been identified. The input lacks base qualities; no much larger clone sits a single base away.

Untouched CD4+ T cells were isolated from Ficoll-separated PBMC by magnetic bead negative selection, reaching an average purity of about 98%. Untouched CD4+ T cells were isolated from Ficoll-separated PBMC with magnetic beads, reaching roughly 98% purity with negligible CD8+ contamination. Peripheral blood mononuclear cells were supplied by the buffy coats of a few healthy blood donors, who served as the study donors. All three donors were CMV seronegative. The DNeasy Blood & Tissue Kit was used to extract genomic DNA. TCRB sequencing was performed on genomic DNA from sorted CD137+CD4+ cells and pre-culture CD4+ baseline samples from each subject. The receptor comes from a woman younger than 35 in good health and CMV-seronegative. Sequencing input: CD4+ T cells from PBMCs.

The DNA sequence is as follows: TGTGCCAGCAGTTTAATCACACTAGCGGCCCCCAGGAGGGAGCTGTTTTTT. The resulting protein is CASSLITLAAPRRELFF. The chain is encoded by TRBV27 joined to TRBJ2-2, with 8 junctional bases fitting TRBD2. V is cut back by 2 bases and J by 9 bases, with 14 bases in the junction unmatched. CDR1 and CDR2 (MNHEY, SMNVEV) derive from the germline V gene (reference sequence). The CDR3 holds 17 amino acids from the cysteine to the phenylalanine. Of the read, only the CDR3 DNA is kept; its 51 bases are in frame from base 1.